What follows are 22 T cell receptor beta chains derived from one specimen sequenced in a study of blood T cell repertoires in COVID-19. Only in-frame clones appear in the TCRdb table, and some are missing; sequencing was by immunoSEQ multiplex PCR. Here the sample spans 200,000 to 250,000 clones, approximately 85% being singletons. Material for sequencing was peripheral blood. These TCRs come from a woman of 80 years or more with COVID-19, enrolled during active disease.

The chain uses TRBV5-6 and TRBJ2-5, with D maybe TRBD2 (5 bases). The CDR3 contains 18 residues. Per the germline V gene, CDR1 is SGHDT and CDR2 is YYEEEE. Trimming left V 5 bases short and J 1 base short, with 24 bases between. The CDR3 sequence: CASSTPPWRARSQETQYF. The CDR3, as DNA: TGTGCCAGCAGTACTCCTCCGTGGCGGGCACGTAGCCAAGAGACCCAGTACTTC.

The V call is TRBV7-8, the J call TRBJ1-5; the D gene is possibly TRBD1 (6 bases). V was trimmed by 3 bases and J by 4 bases, leaving 16 bases between them. The germline V gene has CDR1 SGHVS and CDR2 FQNEAQ. The CDR3 is 16 amino acids. This chain's CDR3 is CASSLGFRGPNQPQHF. As DNA, the CDR3 is TGTGCCAGCAGCTTGGGATTCAGGGGCCCGAATCAGCCCCAGCATTTT.

This clone has just a few counts. The chain combines TRBV14 with TRBJ2-3; the match to TRBD2 covers 12 bases. Germline assignment: CDR1 SGHDN and CDR2 FVKESK. The ends lost 4 bases at V and 2 bases at J; junction bases unmatched: 13. The CDR3 contains 19 residues. Here the CDR3 reads CASSPQDQRLAGVTDTQYF. As DNA, the CDR3 is TGTGCCAGCAGCCCACAAGATCAGAGACTAGCGGGAGTCACAGATACGCAGTATTTT.

The J gene is TRBJ2-7, the V gene TRBV11-2; 8 nucleotides line up with TRBD1. Germline V gene data show CDR1 as SGHAT and CDR2 as FQNNGV. V dropped 3 bases and J dropped 2; count of bases not matched to a gene: 0. The CDR3 has 13 amino acids. For the CDR3, the DNA is TGTGCCAGCAGCTTGGACAGGGCCTACGAGCAGTACTTC. It encodes CASSLDRAYEQYF.

The chain uses TRBV19 and TRBJ1-1, with TRBD1 identical over 9 bases. There are 15 residues in the CDR3. Germline CDR1 LNHDA, CDR2 SQIVND (reference sequence). Germline trimming cut 4 bases from V and 4 bases from J; bases unmatched to any gene: 7. The DNA of the CDR3 is TGTGCCAGTAGTACGGACAGGGGATGGAGCACTGAAGCTTTCTTT. Its translation: CASSTDRGWSTEAFF.

This chain connects TRBV12-3 or TRBV12-4 to TRBJ1-1; D is undetermined. The CDR3 totals 13 residues. Trimming took 5 bases from V and 1 from J, leaving 8 bases between them. Here the CDR3 reads CASSPTSNTEAFF. The CDR3, as DNA: TGTGCCAGCAGTCCCACATCGAACACTGAAGCTTTCTTT.

The V and J genes are TRBV28 and TRBJ1-1; no clear D gene. Trimming left V 0 bases short and J 9 bases short, with 8 bases between. The CDR3 is 12 amino acids. Germline V gene lookup returns CDR1 MDHEN and CDR2 SYDVKM. This CDR3 reads CASSLWGGQAFF. DNA for the CDR3: TGTGCCAGCAGTTTATGGGGCGGGCAAGCTTTCTTT. The full variable domain, in which reference TRBV28 and TRBJ1-1 provide the parts outside the CDR3, is DVKVTQSSRYLVKRTGEKVFLECVQDMDHENMFWYRQDPGLGLRLIYFSYDVKMKEKGDIPEGYSVSREKKERFSLILESASTNQTSMYLCASSLWGGQAFFGQGTRLTVV.

The V call is TRBV5-1, the J call TRBJ2-3, with 7 bases lining up with TRBD1. Germline CDR1 and CDR2: SGHRS and YFSETQ. J was trimmed by 0 bases and V by 0 bases; bases with no gene match: 4. There are 16 residues in the CDR3. The CDR3 nucleotides are TGCGCCAGCAGCTTGGGACAGGGCGCTAGCACAGATACGCAGTATTTT. The encoded protein is CASSLGQGASTDTQYF. Based on the CDR3 plus reference TRBV5-1 and TRBJ2-3, the full variable domain is KAGVTQTPRYLIKTRGQQVTLSCSPISGHRSVSWYQQTPGQGLQFLFEYFSETQRNKGNFPGRFSGRQFSNSRSEMNVSTLELGDSALYLCASSLGQGASTDTQYFGPGTRLTVL.

The chain employs TRBV18 and TRBJ1-2; D may be TRBD1 (5 bases). This CDR3 has 14 amino acids. Per the germline V gene, CDR1 is KGHSH and CDR2 is LQKENI. V dropped 0 bases and J dropped 7 bases, with 12 bases sitting between them. Here the CDR3 reads CASSPPGGSSGYTF. The DNA for the CDR3 is TGTGCCAGCTCACCACCCGGGGGATCATCTGGCTACACCTTC.

This clone has a handful of counts. The chain couples TRBV21-1 to TRBJ1-2; the table's D call, TRBD1, has no DNA check behind it. TRBV21-1 is assigned pseudogene status. The CDR3 loop spans 13 amino acids. This CDR3 reads CAGGQGACYGYTF. The DNA for the CDR3 is TGTGCCGGCGGACAGGGGGCATGCTATGGCTACACCTTC.

This clone was recorded a few times. V gene TRBV9 combines with J gene TRBJ1-6; unclear D gene. The germline gives CDR1 SGDLS, CDR2 YYNGEE. The V gene lost 0 bases and the J gene lost 4 bases, with 8 bases spanning the gap. This CDR3 region has 15 residues. In nucleotides, the CDR3 is TGTGCCAGCAGCGTAGGGAGAGATTATAATTCACCCCTCCACTTT. Translated, it gives CASSVGRDYNSPLHF.

The count of this clone is one. The chain links TRBV27 to TRBJ1-2; D is perhaps TRBD1 (6 bases). Germline CDR1 is MNHEY and CDR2 is SMNVEV (reference sequence). The CDR3 has 13 amino acids. V was cut by 6 bases and J by 6 bases, with 14 bases left in between. CDR3 DNA sequence: TGTGCCAGCAGCCTCCTAGGGGGAAATGGCTACACCTTC. Translating gives CASSLLGGNGYTF.

This clone was counted a single time. The rearrangement uses TRBV5-1 and TRBJ1-4; a possible D gene is TRBD1 (6 bases). Per germline, CDR1 SGHRS and CDR2 YFSETQ. This CDR3 has 15 amino acids. The V and J ends lost 4 bases and 7 bases respectively, with 17 bases between them. The CDR3 DNA reads TGCGCCAGCAGCCCGGAGGGGGGGCCGGGTGAAAAACTGTTTTTT. This encodes CASSPEGGPGEKLFF.

In DNA form, the CDR3 reads TGTGCCAGCAGGCGACAGGGGGGAACTGAAGCTTTCTTT. This codes for CASRRQGGTEAFF. The chain carries TRBV12-3 or TRBV12-4 and TRBJ1-1; 9 bases match TRBD1. With 6 bases clipped from V and 5 bases from J, the junction kept 4 bases outside the gene matches. This CDR3 has 13 residues.

This rearrangement joins TRBV5-1 to TRBJ2-1; D uncertain. Germline CDR1 and CDR2: SGHRS and YFSETQ. V lost 0 bases to trimming and J lost 2 bases, with 12 bases between them. This CDR3 has 16 amino acids. CDR3 DNA: TGCGCCAGCAGCTTGGGATGGATTACTACCTACAATGAGCAGTTCTTC. As protein: CASSLGWITTYNEQFF.

The chain couples TRBV27 to TRBJ1-1; D remains unclear. The ends were cut back, 3 bases at V and 5 bases at J, with 10 bases in the middle. Germline V gene data show CDR1 as MNHEY and CDR2 as SMNVEV (reference sequence). The CDR3 loop spans 13 amino acids. The CDR3 DNA is TGTGCCAGCAGTTTGAGGCCGGGAACTGAAGCTTTCTTT. Translation: CASSLRPGTEAFF.

The chain links TRBV5-1 to TRBJ2-5; possibly TRBD1 for D (5 bases). Trimming removed 6 bases from V and 9 bases from J, with 21 bases in between. Germline V CDR1 and CDR2: SGHRS, YFSETQ. The CDR3 consists of 14 residues. The CDR3 loop is CASMLGHYNEAQYF. The DNA for the CDR3 is TGCGCCAGCATGTTAGGACACTACAATGAGGCCCAGTACTTC.

This sequence joins TRBV5-1 and TRBJ2-1; D unresolved. Germline CDR1 and CDR2: SGHRS and YFSETQ. V gave up 6 bases and J gave up 0 bases, with 10 bases separating them. The CDR3 runs 14 residues. Here the CDR3 reads CASTHSSSYNEQFF. The CDR3, as DNA: TGCGCCAGCACTCATTCGAGCTCCTACAATGAGCAGTTCTTC.

The V call is TRBV11-2, the J call TRBJ2-1; 8 bases are shared with TRBD1. The ends lost 4 bases at V and 8 bases at J; junction bases unmatched: 4. The germline V gene encodes CDR1 SGHAT and CDR2 FQNNGV. The CDR3 sequence is 13 residues long. The CDR3 DNA follows: TGTGCCAGCAGCTCACAGGGGGTAGATGAGCAGTTCTTC. Its translation: CASSSQGVDEQFF.

CDR3 sequence reads: CASSQGRGLATDTQYF. CDR3 nucleotide sequence: TGTGCCAGCAGCCAAGGGAGGGGACTAGCCACAGATACGCAGTATTTT. The V gene is TRBV14, the J gene TRBJ2-3, with TRBD2 matching 9 bases. V shed 1 base and J 2 bases; nucleotides not matched to a gene: 4. The germline CDR1 and CDR2 sequences are SGHDN and FVKESK. This CDR3 has 16 amino acids.

The chain employs TRBV5-4 and TRBJ1-2; D may be TRBD1 (6 bases). Germline loops: CDR1 SGHNT, CDR2 YYREEE (reference sequence). The CDR3 loop spans 16 amino acids. Trimming removed 2 bases from V and 8 bases from J, with 22 bases in between. CDR3 loop: CASSFKMVRPGEGYTF. The CDR3 DNA follows: TGTGCCAGCAGCTTTAAGATGGTTCGTCCAGGGGAAGGCTACACCTTC. The whole variable domain, filled in from reference TRBV5-4 and TRBJ1-2, reads ETGVTQSPTHLIKTRGQQVTLRCSSQSGHNTVSWYQQALGQGPQFIFQYYREEENGRGNFPPRFSGLQFPNYSSELNVNALELDDSALYLCASSFKMVRPGEGYTFGSGTRLTVV.

V and J are TRBV6-6 and TRBJ1-2; D not resolved. The germline CDR1 and CDR2 sequences are MNHNY and SVGAGI (reference sequence). The V end lost 0 bases, the J end lost 8 bases, and 10 bases lay between the germline ends. There are 13 residues in the CDR3. The CDR3, as DNA: TGTGCCAGCAGTTACTCGCCATTAGCGGGCTACACCTTC. It codes for CASSYSPLAGYTF.